Here is one T cell receptor (beta chain) with its context. The data belong to a study of tumor-infiltrating lymphocytes in primary liver carcinoma. Using a constant-region primer together with ProtoScript II reverse transcriptase, TCR beta cDNA was made from around 500 ng of total RNA. TCR beta libraries came from three nested multiplex PCR rounds using slightly modified ARM-PCR. TCRdb itself ran the multiplex PCR reads through MiXCR, one entry per CDR3 protein. The repertoire holds some 190,000 distinct CDR3 sequences, roughly 60% seen once, with about 70% in the top ten. Germline DNA was extracted alongside blood RNA, which was obtained from unsorted whole blood. This sequence originates from a middle-aged man with primary liver carcinoma and hepatitis B virus infection. Sequenced: peripheral blood.

As DNA, the CDR3 is TGTGCCAGCAGCTTAGGTTTTCTAGCGGACTACAATGAGCAGTTCTTC. Its translation is CASSLGFLADYNEQFF. V usage is TRBV11-2 and J usage is TRBJ2-1, with 7 positions matching TRBD2. J gave up 3 bases and V 1 base, and 6 bases lay outside the gene matches. Germline V gene sequence: CDR1 SGHAT, CDR2 FQNNGV. The CDR3 sequence is 16 residues long.